This T cell receptor (beta chain) is drawn from a study of cytomegalovirus exposure and HLA in healthy donors. About the research overall: It was reported in a later analysis that the same platform had been used for the 120 or so validation repertoires as for the roughly 650 first-cohort repertoires.

Repertoires were generated with immunoSEQ multiplex PCR, while TCRdb's copy carries only in-frame clones and drops some. The repertoire holds fewer than 150,000 clones, with approximately 86% as singletons. The V end was cut by 2 bases, the J end by 5 bases, with 28 bases between. Germline CDR1 MGHRA, CDR2 YSYEKL. This CDR3 contains 19 residues. The sequence was obtained from a man in his late teens or twenties in good health and CMV-seropositive. The rearrangement uses TRBV4-1 and TRBJ2-7; D tentatively reads TRBD1 or TRBD2 (10 bases each). The sample comprised PBMCs. The DNA for the CDR3 is TGCGCCAGCAGCCAACGAGACAGGGGGCGAGCGGGAGGGCCTGACGAGCAGTACTTC. Amino acids: CASSQRDRGRAGGPDEQYF.